The rows below give T cell receptor beta chains drawn from one sample of a study of blood T cell repertoires in COVID-19. The data were produced by immunoSEQ multiplex PCR, yet TCRdb's version contains in-frame clones alone and is incomplete. The sample records 300,000 to 350,000 clones, over 90% being singletons. Sample: PBMCs or T cells enriched from blood (not recorded which). These receptors were obtained from a woman in her twenties or thirties who had been exposed to COVID-19. The CDR3 runs from the conserved cysteine through the conserved F or W. The D gene is left open where the match is weak. Rows may omit the clone size; those that give it use once, few, many or a size class.

>-|-|TRBJ2-3|TRBV27
TGTGCCAGCAGTTTTCGTGGGGGCCCCCCCACAGATACGCAGTATTTT
CASSFRGGPPTDTQYF
>-|-|TRBJ2-1|TRBV4-1
TGCGCCAGCAGCCAGAGGCTAGCGAACTACAATGAGCAGTTCTTC
CASSQRLANYNEQFF
>-|-|TRBJ2-5|TRBV7-3
TGTGCCAGCAGCCAAGGACTACAAGAGACCCAGTACTTC
CASSQGLQETQYF
>-|-|TRBJ2-7|TRBV19
TGTGCCAGTAGCCTTGGGGCAGGGGCCTACTACGAGCAGTACTTC
CASSLGAGAYYEQYF
>-|-|TRBJ1-1|TRBV27
TGTGCCAGTCAGGGTAATTATGACACTGAAGCTTTCTTT
CASQGNYDTEAFF
>TRBD1|once|TRBJ1-1|TRBV4-3
TGCGCCAGCAGCCGAGGGACAGGGAGGGACACTGAAGCTTTCTTT
CASSRGTGRDTEAFF
>-|-|TRBJ1-5|TRBV19
TGTGCCAGTAGCCGTAGTCGCGGGGGCAATCAGCCCCAGCATTTT
CASSRSRGGNQPQHF
>-|-|TRBJ2-7|TRBV7-2
TGTGCCAGCAGCCACCCCCAGGGGGGCATTCCCTACGAGCAGTACTTC
CASSHPQGGIPYEQYF
>TRBD2|-|TRBJ2-3|TRBV5-4
TGTGCCAGCAGGCATTCCGGGGGGGCTAGCACAGATACGCAGTATTTT
CASRHSGGASTDTQYF
>-|-|TRBJ1-1|TRBV4-1
TGCGCCAGCAGCCTCTTATTCCGGGATGAAGCTTTCTTT
CASSLLFRDEAFF
>-|-|TRBJ2-6|TRBV19
TGTGCCAGTACCTCCCGGGGGTCTGGGGCCAACGTCCTGACTTTC
CASTSRGSGANVLTF
>TRBD1|-|TRBJ2-1|TRBV5-5
TGTGCCAGCAGCTACCGACAGGGGGCGATGAGCAATGAGCAGTTCTTC
CASSYRQGAMSNEQFF
>TRBD1|-|TRBJ2-7|TRBV18
TGTGCCAGCTCACCCGGGACAGGGCGCGAGCAGTACTTC
CASSPGTGREQYF
>-|-|TRBJ1-5|TRBV19
TGTGCCAGTAGTACCTTTTTCGACAGCCCGCGATGGCCCCAGCATTTT
CASSTFFDSPRWPQHF
>TRBD1|-|TRBJ1-2|TRBV6-6
TGTGCCAGCAGTCAGGGGGACGGACTTACGAGGTATGGAGGCTACACCTTC
CASSQGDGLTRYGGYTF
>-|-|TRBJ1-2|TRBV6-5
TGTGCCAGCAGTTATACGCAGGGGCCTAACTATGGCTACACCTTC
CASSYTQGPNYGYTF
>-|-|TRBJ1-5|TRBV5-5
TGTGCCAGCAGCTCTCTTGGGGAGGGCAATCAGCCCCAGCATTTT
CASSSLGEGNQPQHF
>-|-|TRBJ1-1|TRBV5-1
TGCGCCAGCAGCCTACCTGTACAAGGTTACGGGGACACTGAAGCTTTCTTT
CASSLPVQGYGDTEAFF
>-|-|TRBJ2-1|TRBV7-3
TGTGCCAGCAGCTTATCGGGTGGCTCCTACAATGAGCAGTTCTTC
CASSLSGGSYNEQFF
>TRBD1|once|TRBJ2-3|TRBV5-1
TGCGCCAGCAGCTTGGACAGGGGGCCCCCAGATACGCAGTATTTT
CASSLDRGPPDTQYF
>-|few|TRBJ1-1|TRBV12-3/TRBV12-4
TGTGCCATAGTTACAGGGAGTTGGACTGAAGCTTTCTTT
CAIVTGSWTEAFF
>-|-|TRBJ1-2|TRBV4-2
TGTGCCAGCAGCCAAGCAGGGGATGGCTACACCTTC
CASSQAGDGYTF
>TRBD1|-|TRBJ1-2|TRBV27
TGTGCCAGCAGTCTAACCCCTCTCTTGACAGGGGAAATAGGCGGCTACACCTTC
CASSLTPLLTGEIGGYTF
>TRBD1|-|TRBJ2-7|TRBV2
TGTGCCAGCAGTGTAGGGGGCCACGAGCAGTACTTC
CASSVGGHEQYF
>TRBD1|-|TRBJ1-1|TRBV7-3
TGTGCCAGCAGCCCTCAGGCGGGGGGACAGGGGGCGCGGGCCACTGAAGCTTTCTTT
CASSPQAGGQGARATEAFF
>-|-|TRBJ1-1|TRBV12-5
TGTGCTAGTGGTGGGGGCCAGGGAGATACTGAAGCTTTCTTT
CASGGGQGDTEAFF
>-|-|TRBJ2-7|TRBV11-2
TGTGCCAGCAGCTTGTCCGACGGGGGCTACGAGCAGTACTTC
CASSLSDGGYEQYF
>TRBD1|-|TRBJ1-6|TRBV15
TGTGCCACCAGCAGAGATCTCTCGGGACAGGAGAATTCACCCCTCCACTTT
CATSRDLSGQENSPLHF
>TRBD2|-|TRBJ2-7|TRBV7-9
TGTGCCAGCAGCTTAAATAAGGGCGGGGGGGCCCTCGAGCAGTACTTC
CASSLNKGGGALEQYF
>-|-|TRBJ1-1|TRBV21-1
TGTGCCAGCAACCGGGACAGGGGCCCCGAAGCTTTCTTT
CASNRDRGPEAFF
>TRBD2|few|TRBJ2-1|TRBV12-3/TRBV12-4
TGTGCCAGCAGTTCCCTATCTAGCGGGGGCTTCTTC
CASSSLSSGGFF
>TRBD2|few|TRBJ2-1|TRBV11-1
TGTGCCAGCAGCTCTGCTAGCGGGACGGGCAATGAGCAGTTCTTC
CASSSASGTGNEQFF
>-|-|TRBJ1-2|TRBV19
TGTGCCACCCTCGCCCGGAACTATGGCTACACCTTC
CATLARNYGYTF
>TRBD1|-|TRBJ1-4|TRBV9
TGTGCCAGCGGGGGACAGGGGGCCGGTGAAAAACTGTTTTTT
CASGGQGAGEKLFF
>-|-|TRBJ1-6|TRBV12-5
TGTGCTAGTGGCCTAGAGGGGGATTCACCCCTCCACTTT
CASGLEGDSPLHF
>-|-|TRBJ1-2|TRBV14
TGTGCCAGCAGCCAAGAAGGTTGGGGCGTAGGCTATGGCTACACCTTC
CASSQEGWGVGYGYTF
>-|-|TRBJ1-2|TRBV19
TGTGCCAGTAGTATTAGAAGCTATGGCTACACCTTC
CASSIRSYGYTF
>TRBD1|-|TRBJ1-6|TRBV5-6
TGTGCCAGCAGCAGGCAGGACAGGGGTTATTCACCCCTCCACTTT
CASSRQDRGYSPLHF
>-|-|TRBJ1-2|TRBV12-3/TRBV12-4
TGTGCCAGCAGTCTGCGGGAGGCTCCTTTTTTC
CASSLREAPFF
>-|-|TRBJ1-5|TRBV11-3
TGTGCCAGCAGCTTAGGGTGTGAGGCGTTCAATCAGCCCCAGCATTTT
CASSLGCEAFNQPQHF
>-|once|TRBJ1-5|TRBV7-8
TGTGCCAGCAGCAATACTAGGACGGTCGATCGTCGGCCCCAGCATTTT
CASSNTRTVDRRPQHF
>TRBD1|-|TRBJ2-7|TRBV10-3
TGTGCCATCAGTGCAGGGGGTATTGGTCTTACGGAGCAGTACTTC
CAISAGGIGLTEQYF
>-|-|TRBJ2-3|TRBV5-1
TGCGCCAGCAGCTTGGCAGTGGCGGCAGATACGCAGTATTTT
CASSLAVAADTQYF
>-|-|TRBJ1-6|TRBV5-6
TGTGCCAGCAGCTGGGGGGACCGGCGGAATTCACCCCTCCACTTT
CASSWGDRRNSPLHF
>-|once|TRBJ1-1|TRBV21-1
TGTGCCAGCAGCAAAGAAGAGCGAGTGGGCAGGGGTCACACTGAAGCTTTCTTT
CASSKEERVGRGHTEAFF